The 9 T cell receptor beta chains below were found in one sample sequenced in a study of blood T cell repertoires in COVID-19. Measured with immunoSEQ multiplex PCR; TCRdb has only the in-frame clones, and not every one. The sample includes about 250,000 clones, about 93% seen only once; the top ten take around 0.9%. Sequences were obtained from peripheral blood. The receptors derive from a man under 40 with COVID-19, enrolled during active disease.

This chain joins TRBV20-1 and TRBJ2-5, with 11 bases fitting TRBD2. V was clipped by 3 bases and J by 5 bases; unmatched bases: 8. This CDR3 contains 15 residues. Germline V gives CDR1 DFQATT, CDR2 SNEGSKA (reference sequence). CDR3 region: CSASDRLAGTETQYF. Here the CDR3 DNA reads TGCAGTGCTAGTGATCGACTAGCGGGGACGGAGACCCAGTACTTC.

About this clone itself: The sample contains more than one DNA sequence encoding this CDR3. The genes are TRBV7-9 and TRBJ1-1; D may be TRBD1 (6 bases). Trimming left V 4 bases short and J 1 base short, with 7 bases between. Germline CDR1 reads SEHNR; CDR2 reads FQNEAQ (reference sequence). The CDR3 extends over 13 amino acids. The CDR3 DNA sequence: TGTGCCAGCAGCTGGGGACAGAACACTGAAGCTTTCTTT. Translated: CASSWGQNTEAFF.

The rearrangement uses TRBV5-1 and TRBJ2-2, with D possibly being TRBD2 (7 bases). The CDR3 loop spans 18 amino acids. Germline V gene sequence: CDR1 SGHRS, CDR2 YFSETQ. V was trimmed by 6 bases and J by 4 bases, leaving 25 bases between them. As DNA, the CDR3 is TGCGCCAGCACCGAGGTTCGGGGGGCGGGGTTCGGCACCGGGGAGCTGTTTTTT. Translated: CASTEVRGAGFGTGELFF.

In this sample, this clone turned up a few times. The rearrangement joins TRBV29-1 to TRBJ2-7, with a possible D match to TRBD2 (5 bases). V was trimmed by 2 bases and J by 2 bases, leaving 16 bases between them. CDR3 length: 15 residues. Germline CDR1 reads SQVTM; CDR2 reads ANQGSEA. In DNA, the CDR3 is TGCAGCGTTGAATTTGACGGTCGGAGGCCCTACGAGCAGTACTTC. Amino acids: CSVEFDGRRPYEQYF.

This clone was recorded once. The chain uses TRBV28 and TRBJ1-5, with TRBD1 matching over 9 bases. In germline, CDR1 is MDHEN, CDR2 SYDVKM. The CDR3 has 19 amino acids. The junction had 14 bases not matched to a gene; V was cut back by 4 bases and J by 1 base. The CDR3 DNA is TGTGCCAGCAGTTCACGGCGACAGGGGGGGGGTTTGAGCAATCAGCCCCAGCATTTT. Encoded protein: CASSSRRQGGGLSNQPQHF.

V usage is TRBV9 and J usage is TRBJ2-1, with TRBD1 matching 9 bases. V dropped 3 bases and J dropped 4; count of bases not matched to a gene: 5. The germline V gene encodes CDR1 SGDLS and CDR2 YYNGEE. The CDR3 length is 15 residues. The CDR3 nucleotides are TGTGCCAGCAGCGGGGGGACAGGGTCATACAATGAGCAGTTCTTC. Protein product: CASSGGTGSYNEQFF.

This chain connects TRBV9 to TRBJ2-3; 8 nucleotides match TRBD1. Unmatched junction bases numbered 5, after V lost 4 bases and J lost 1 base. CDR1 is SGDLS, CDR2 YYNGEE, per germline. The CDR3 has 15 residues. The CDR3 coding sequence is TGTGCCAGCAGCCTCCAGGGGGCACGCACAGATACGCAGTATTTT. Protein: CASSLQGARTDTQYF.

The chain combines TRBV5-4 with TRBJ1-4; D is possibly TRBD1 (6 bases). This CDR3 is 15 amino acids long. V was shortened by 5 bases and J by 5 bases, with 16 bases between the two germline ends. Germline V CDR1 and CDR2: SGHNT, YYREEE (reference sequence). CDR3 loop: CASSLQTGSNEKLFF. CDR3 nucleotide sequence: TGTGCCAGCAGTCTACAGACAGGCAGCAATGAAAAACTGTTTTTT.

The chain uses TRBV6-5 and TRBJ1-5; 8 positions agree with TRBD1. Germline loops: CDR1 MNHEY, CDR2 SVGAGI. CDR3 length: 15 amino acids. With V trimmed by 6 bases and J by 1 base, 5 bases remained unmatched. CDR3 in amino acids: CASRGDRWSNQPQHF. Here the CDR3 DNA reads TGTGCCAGCAGGGGGGACAGGTGGAGCAATCAGCCCCAGCATTTT.